This paragraph covers one T cell receptor (beta chain) sequence. What it binds is not known. This entry belongs to a study of ipilimumab plus nivolumab after autologous stem cell transplantation. On the study more broadly: A median of roughly eight nivolumab and about 5 ipilimumab doses were given. The DLBCL cohort had primary refractory and relapsed disease, with 18-month progression-free survival of approximately 87% and 28%. The study, taken as a whole, reports: TCR repertoire, Treg phenotype and gut microbiota reportedly support more study of this approach.

Trimming at V came to 1 base and at J to 6 bases, leaving 8 bases not matched to a gene. CDR1 and CDR2 from the germline V gene are SGHKS and YYEKEE (reference sequence). The CDR3 covers 15 residues. Some clones are missing from TCRdb's copy, which holds only in-frame ones; the method was immunoSEQ multiplex PCR. The repertoire has under 15,000 clones, approximately 69% of them found once; the top ten carry more than 25%. V gene TRBV5-5 combines with J gene TRBJ1-2; TRBD1 matches 8 bases. This sample comprised PBMCs, obtained in a trial of ipilimumab plus nivolumab as post-transplant consolidation. This TCR came from a male donor with diffuse large B-cell lymphoma. In DNA form, the CDR3 reads TGTGCCAGCAGCTTGATTGGCAGGGGGCGGGATGGCTACACCTTC. It specifies CASSLIGRGRDGYTF.